This T cell receptor beta chain was sequenced for a study of tissue T cells after allogeneic stem cell transplantation. As for time point: mouse harvest day 7 after allogeneic transplant. Each mouse received 10^7 T-cell-depleted marrow cells plus 10^6 splenic CD5+ T cells by tail vein. Produced via immunoSEQ multiplex PCR; TCRdb's table is partial and in-frame only. Altogether 5,500 to 7,000 clones are present, approximately 46% being singletons, with the ten largest covering about 7%. In its sample, this clone was seen a few times. Here the gene names and germline are mouse. The read ends 1 residue early relative to the CDR3; the germline J gene fills the gap. V was cut by 0 bases and J by 0 bases, with 13 bases left in between. The CDR3 length is 17 residues. Germline V gene sequence: CDR1 LGHNA, CDR2 YNLKQL (reference sequence).

The source of this sequence is a female BALB/c mouse given C57BL/6 T cells with graft-versus-host disease after an allogeneic hematopoietic cell transplant. This sequence joins TRBV5 and TRBJ2-4; perhaps TRBD2 as D (7 bases). Sequencing was done on a sample of gut tissue. CDR3 amino acids: CASSQDGWGHSQNTLYF. The sequenced part of the CDR3 DNA is TGTGCCAGCAGCCAAGATGGCTGGGGGCATAGTCAAAACACCTTGTAC.